These 26 T cell receptor beta chains originate from one sample sequenced in a study of cytomegalovirus exposure and HLA in healthy donors (dated by TCRdb to the late 2010s). The library came from the immunoSEQ multiplex PCR assay. The multiplex PCR relied on a mix of 60 forward primers for TCR Vbeta segments and 13 reverse primers for TCR Jbeta segments. The immuneACCESS repertoire file appears here via TCRdb, limited to in-frame rearrangements. These files lack a portion of the clones; in checked studies, under half of the deficit traces to unresolved V genes, and the cause of the others is not known. The sample table holds some 180,000 clones, of which 87% were seen once. The ten largest clonotypes hold roughly 0.23% of the sample. Sequencing input: PBMCs. These receptors were collected from a girl under two years old in good health and CMV-seronegative.

The J gene is TRBJ2-7, the V gene TRBV21-1; the DNA was not used to check the table's D call, TRBD1. TRBV21-1 is listed as a pseudogene. CDR3 length: 18 amino acids. Here the CDR3 reads CASSKGQSGTPSSYEQYF. DNA for the CDR3: TGTGCCAGCAGCAAAGGCCAGTCCGGGACACCGAGCTCCTACGAGCAGTACTTC.

The chain has TRBV2 and TRBJ1-1, with 7 bases fitting TRBD1. Trimming at V came to 3 bases and at J to 1 base, leaving 11 bases not matched to a gene. The CDR3 totals 17 residues. CDR1 and CDR2 from the germline V gene are SNHLY and FYNNEI. This chain's CDR3 is CASSDSRGTDTNTEAFF. Written as DNA, the CDR3 is TGTGCCAGCAGTGATTCCAGAGGGACAGACACGAACACTGAAGCTTTCTTT. Drawing the rest from reference TRBV2 and TRBJ1-1, the complete variable domain is EPEVTQTPSHQVTQMGQEVILRCVPISNHLYFYWYRQILGQKVEFLVSFYNNEISEKSEIFDDQFSVERPDGSNFTLKIRSTKLEDSAMYFCASSDSRGTDTNTEAFFGQGTRLTVV.

This clone is a singleton in its sample. This chain joins TRBV29-1 and TRBJ2-1; 8 nucleotides align to TRBD1. Germline CDR1 reads SQVTM; CDR2 reads ANQGSEA. V lost 7 bases, J lost 4 bases, and 9 bases stayed unmatched. CDR3 length: 14 residues. The CDR3 here is CSARTGFLYNEQFF. The CDR3 DNA follows: TGCAGCGCTCGGACAGGGTTTTTATACAATGAGCAGTTCTTC.

The V call is TRBV7-3, the J call TRBJ2-1; 7 bases are a match to TRBD1. V was pared by 0 bases and J by 5 bases, with 4 bases of the junction left unmatched. This CDR3 has 15 residues. Looked up from germline, CDR1 is SGHTA and CDR2 is FQGTGA. The CDR3 here is CASSLTGTANNEQFF. The CDR3 nucleotides are TGTGCCAGCAGCTTAACTGGGACAGCCAACAATGAGCAGTTCTTC.

This clone was seen a single time. The V gene is TRBV11-2, the J gene TRBJ2-7, with TRBD2 identical over 8 bases. CDR1 and CDR2 (germline): SGHAT, FQNNGV. J lost 6 bases, V lost 1 base, and 11 bases had no gene match. CDR3 length: 16 residues. In DNA form, the CDR3 reads TGTGCCAGCAGCTTAGGGATGAGGGGACTAGAGGGCGAGCAGTACTTC. Translated: CASSLGMRGLEGEQYF.

J is TRBJ2-3 and V is TRBV9, with 11 bases lining up with TRBD2. CDR3 length: 16 amino acids. V gave up 0 bases and J gave up 4 bases; unmatched junction bases: 4. Looked up from germline, CDR1 is SGDLS and CDR2 is YYNGEE. CDR3 loop: CASSVEGSGGADTQYF. CDR3 nucleotide sequence: TGTGCCAGCAGCGTAGAGGGTAGCGGGGGGGCAGATACGCAGTATTTT. The variable domain in full, with the rest retrieved from reference TRBV9 and TRBJ2-3, is DSGVTQTPKHLITATGQRVTLRCSPRSGDLSVYWYQQSLDQGLQFLIQYYNGEERAKGNILERFSAQQFPDLHSELNLSSLELGDSALYFCASSVEGSGGADTQYFGPGTRLTVL.

This clone has just a few counts. The chain recombines TRBV4-1 with TRBJ1-1, with D perhaps matching TRBD1 (5 bases). The CDR3 extends over 14 amino acids. Per germline, CDR1 MGHRA and CDR2 YSYEKL. The ends were cut back, 3 bases at V and 0 bases at J, with 8 bases in the middle. This CDR3 is CASSQGGLNTEAFF. The CDR3 DNA is TGCGCCAGCAGCCAGGGGGGTCTGAACACTGAAGCTTTCTTT.

This chain uses TRBV19 with TRBJ2-3; 8 bases are shared with TRBD1. The V segment lost 7 bases and the J segment 1 base; nucleotides outside the gene matches: 4. The CDR3 has 14 amino acids. Germline V gene data show CDR1 as LNHDA and CDR2 as SQIVND (reference sequence). CDR3 region: CASTDRGGTDTQYF. For the CDR3, the DNA is TGTGCCAGTACCGACAGGGGTGGCACAGATACGCAGTATTTT. Drawing the rest from reference TRBV19 and TRBJ2-3, the complete variable domain is DGGITQSPKYLFRKEGQNVTLSCEQNLNHDAMYWYRQDPGQGLRLIYYSQIVNDFQKGDIAEGYSVSREKKESFPLTVTSAQKNPTAFYLCASTDRGGTDTQYFGPGTRLTVL.

Comment on this clone: In the same sample, other DNA sequences code for this CDR3. The chain recombines TRBV7-2 with TRBJ2-5; 8 bases match TRBD1. From germline, CDR1 is SGHTA and CDR2 FQGNSA. V dropped 3 bases and J dropped 5; count of bases not matched to a gene: 2. This CDR3 comprises 13 residues. This CDR3 is CASSLTGEETQYF. DNA for the CDR3: TGTGCCAGCAGCTTGACAGGGGAGGAGACCCAGTACTTC.

The CDR3: CASIRGGAGETQYF. The CDR3 nucleotides read TGTGCCAGCATTAGGGGGGGGGCCGGAGAGACCCAGTACTTC. The V and J genes are TRBV2 and TRBJ2-5; D perhaps matches TRBD2 (7 bases). Germline CDR1 SNHLY, CDR2 FYNNEI. The CDR3 length is 14 residues. The ends were cut back, 7 bases at V and 4 bases at J, with 16 bases in the middle.

The rearrangement uses TRBV7-6 and TRBJ2-1, with 8 bases that match TRBD1. The ends lost 6 bases at V and 4 bases at J; junction bases unmatched: 11. The length of the CDR3 is 16 residues. CDR1 is SGHVS and CDR2 is FNYEAQ in the germline V gene. CDR3 sequence reads: CASSLEGQGAYNEQFF. The CDR3 DNA reads as TGTGCCAGCAGTCTCGAAGGCCAGGGGGCATACAATGAGCAGTTCTTC.

This chain connects TRBV7-3 to TRBJ2-1; 8 bases align to TRBD2. With V trimmed by 5 bases and J by 5 bases, 5 bases remained unmatched. Looked up from germline, CDR1 is SGHTA and CDR2 is FQGTGA. The CDR3 spans 14 residues. The CDR3 sequence is CASSPAGGDNEQFF. CDR3 sequence (DNA): TGTGCCAGCAGCCCCGCGGGAGGCGACAATGAGCAGTTCTTC.

This chain connects TRBV7-2 to TRBJ2-2; 9 bases match TRBD1. Germline V gene data show CDR1 as SGHTA and CDR2 as FQGNSA. Germline trimming cut 5 bases from V and 5 bases from J; bases unmatched to any gene: 6. The CDR3 totals 15 residues. The DNA of the CDR3 is TGTGCCAGCAGCCGGGACAGGGTACCGACCGGGGAGCTGTTTTTT. Amino acids: CASSRDRVPTGELFF. The variable domain in full, completed from reference TRBV7-2 and TRBJ2-2, reads GAGVSQSPSNKVTEKGKDVELRCDPISGHTALYWYRQSLGQGLEFLIYFQGNSAPDKSGLPSDRFSAERTGGSVSTLTIQRTQQEDSAVYLCASSRDRVPTGELFFGEGSRLTVL.

This rearrangement joins TRBV2 to TRBJ2-1; 9 nucleotides line up with TRBD1. This CDR3 is built from 14 residues. The germline V gene encodes CDR1 SNHLY and CDR2 FYNNEI. The trim removed 6 bases at V and 4 bases at J, leaving 4 bases unmatched. For the CDR3, the DNA is TGTGCCAGCAGCCGGGACAGGGCTTACAATGAGCAGTTCTTC. It encodes CASSRDRAYNEQFF.

CDR3 nucleotides: TGTGCCAGCAGCCCGGGACTAGCGGGGGCAGATACGCAGTATTTT. Translation gives CASSPGLAGADTQYF. The chain combines TRBV27 with TRBJ2-3; the match to TRBD2 covers 14 bases. Germline CDR1 MNHEY, CDR2 SMNVEV (reference sequence). CDR3 length: 15 residues. V trimming: 6 bases; J trimming: 4 bases; junction bases outside the gene matches: 3.

This chain joins TRBV10-3 and TRBJ1-1; no clear D. Germline loops: CDR1 ENHRY, CDR2 SYGVKD. The ends were cut back, 4 bases at V and 0 bases at J, with 9 bases in the middle. The length of the CDR3 is 14 residues. In DNA, the CDR3 is TGTGCCATCAGTGGTCGGGGAATGAACACTGAAGCTTTCTTT. This codes for CAISGRGMNTEAFF.

The chain combines TRBV5-1 with TRBJ2-7; 9 positions agree with TRBD1. The CDR3 length is 13 residues. Trimming removed 1 base from V and 5 bases from J; junction bases left unmatched: 1. Germline V gives CDR1 SGHRS, CDR2 YFSETQ. In DNA form, the CDR3 reads TGCGCCAGCAGCTTGTGGGACAGGGACGAGCAGTACTTC. It is translated as CASSLWDRDEQYF.

The chain uses TRBV5-1 and TRBJ2-1; D is possibly TRBD2 (6 bases). The V end lost 2 bases, the J end lost 10 bases, and 10 bases lay between the germline ends. Germline V CDR1 and CDR2: SGHRS, YFSETQ. The CDR3 runs to 12 residues. In DNA, the CDR3 is TGCGCCAGCAGCTTAAGTAGCGGCGAGCAGTTCTTC. Translation: CASSLSSGEQFF.

This sequence joins TRBV9 and TRBJ2-2; D uncertain. CDR3 length: 14 amino acids. Germline V CDR1 and CDR2: SGDLS, YYNGEE. Trimming left V 0 bases short and J 1 base short, with 4 bases between. The CDR3 DNA follows: TGTGCCAGCAGCGTAGACGGGAACACCGGGGAGCTGTTTTTT. Its translation: CASSVDGNTGELFF. The variable domain in full, completed from reference TRBV9 and TRBJ2-2, reads DSGVTQTPKHLITATGQRVTLRCSPRSGDLSVYWYQQSLDQGLQFLIQYYNGEERAKGNILERFSAQQFPDLHSELNLSSLELGDSALYFCASSVDGNTGELFFGEGSRLTVL.

The chain has TRBV30 and TRBJ2-7; no firm D call. The CDR3 sequence is 15 residues long. The germline V and J ends were trimmed by 3 bases and 3 bases, with 18 bases remaining between them. The germline gives CDR1 GTSNPN, CDR2 SVGIG (reference sequence). The CDR3, as DNA: TGTGCCTGGAGAGGCAGGAAGAGTTCCTTCTACGAGCAGTACTTC. Protein product: CAWRGRKSSFYEQYF. The variable domain in full, completed from reference TRBV30 and TRBJ2-7, reads SQTIHQWPATLVQPVGSPLSLECTVEGTSNPNLYWYRQAAGRGLQLLFYSVGIGQISSEVPQNLSASRPQDRQFILSSKKLLLSDSGFYLCAWRGRKSSFYEQYFGPGTRLTVT.

This clone was seen a handful of times. The chain couples TRBV4-1 to TRBJ2-7, with D perhaps TRBD2 (6 bases). The length of the CDR3 is 14 residues. The V end was cut by 2 bases, the J end by 4 bases, with 12 bases between. Germline lookup yields CDR1 MGHRA and CDR2 YSYEKL. The CDR3 sequence: CASSQWGAGYEQYF. In DNA, the CDR3 is TGCGCCAGCAGCCAATGGGGCGCGGGGTACGAGCAGTACTTC.

V and J are TRBV7-8 and TRBJ2-7; 12 nucleotides line up with TRBD2. Trimming at V came to 5 bases and at J to 0 bases, leaving 8 bases not matched to a gene. The germline V gene has CDR1 SGHVS and CDR2 FQNEAQ. This CDR3 has 17 residues. The CDR3 loop reads CASSPRALAGGSYEQYF. In DNA form, the CDR3 reads TGTGCCAGCAGCCCTAGGGCACTAGCGGGGGGCTCCTACGAGCAGTACTTC.

The rearrangement links TRBV19 to TRBJ2-1; no clear D. Trimming removed 1 base from V and 0 bases from J, with 4 bases in between. CDR3 length equals 14 residues. The germline gives CDR1 LNHDA, CDR2 SQIVND (reference sequence). CDR3 in amino acids: CASSIAGSYNEQFF. DNA of the CDR3: TGTGCCAGTAGTATAGCGGGCTCCTACAATGAGCAGTTCTTC.

This clone occurred once. CDR3 nucleotide sequence: TGTGCCATCAGTGCGGTAGCCTACGAGCAGTACTTC. Translated: CAISAVAYEQYF. This chain uses TRBV10-3 with TRBJ2-5; D not certain. TRBJ2-7 matches the DNA end more closely, so the J call is doubtful. The germline gives CDR1 ENHRY, CDR2 SYGVKD. This CDR3 spans 12 amino acids.

V is TRBV11-2 and J is TRBJ2-7; D is ambiguous. The CDR3 is made up of 13 amino acids. Deletions cut 5 bases from V and 6 bases from J, with 14 bases between. CDR1 is SGHAT, CDR2 FQNNGV, per germline. CDR3 DNA: TGTGCCAGCAGCCTTTTCGGTAGAAGCGAGCAGTACTTC. Its protein is CASSLFGRSEQYF.

This sequence joins TRBV9 and TRBJ2-5, with 8 bases fitting TRBD2. The V gene end was trimmed by 0 bases and the J gene end by 5 bases; junction bases not matched to a gene: 6. Germline CDR1 reads SGDLS; CDR2 reads YYNGEE. This CDR3 region has 15 residues. As DNA, the CDR3 is TGTGCCAGCAGCGTAGCGGCGGGAGGTTTGGAGACCCAGTACTTC. This translates into CASSVAAGGLETQYF.